This record looks at one T cell receptor (beta chain) sequence and its context. Sequenced by immunoSEQ multiplex PCR; TCRdb stores in-frame clones only, minus some. The table has under 250,000 clones, roughly 85% seen once. Trimming pared 3 bases from V and 0 bases from J, leaving 9 bases between. Per germline, CDR1 SGHRS and CDR2 YFSETQ. CDR3 length equals 14 residues. The data were obtained in a study of cytomegalovirus exposure and HLA in healthy donors. Sequencing was performed on PBMCs. This rearrangement joins TRBV5-1 to TRBJ1-1; D unresolved. The sequence was collected from a young woman in good health and CMV-seronegative. CDR3 sequence reads: CASSSRTLNTEAFF. In nucleotides, the CDR3 is TGCGCCAGCAGCTCGCGGACCCTGAACACTGAAGCTTTCTTT.